This is a list of T cell receptor beta chains from one sample in a study of T cell repertoires in cytomegalovirus infection. One entry per CDR3 protein results from TCRdb running MiXCR on the reads. The data contain around 740,000 distinct CDR3 sequences, approximately 40% of them singletons. Material for sequencing was PBMCs. The origin of the receptors is a human donor in good health (CMV status not recorded). Some clones in this sample may be carry-over from other donors' samples. Each CDR3 is given with its conserved first and last residue. Each record gives: CDR3 length, V gene, J gene, clone size, D gene, CDR3 DNA, CDR3 protein. The D gene is left open where the match is weak. Rows give clone size only sometimes, using once, few, many, or a class for an expanded clone.

>15|TRBV28|TRBJ2-1|few|TRBD1
TGTGCCAGCAGTTTATCAGGGGGAATGTACAATGAGCAGTTCTTC
CASSLSGGMYNEQFF
>15|TRBV3-1|TRBJ1-5|-|TRBD1
TGTGCCAGCACCCAGGGACAGAATAGCAATCAGCCCCAGCATTTT
CASTQGQNSNQPQHF
>15|TRBV6-1|TRBJ1-4|many|-
TGTGCCACCTCACCAGGGGTTGGAACTAATGAAAAACTGTTTTTT
CATSPGVGTNEKLFF
>15|TRBV28|TRBJ2-1|few|-
TGTGCCAGCAGTTCGCGGGGAAGCCCGGTCAATGAGCAGTTCTTC
CASSSRGSPVNEQFF
>17|TRBV6-5|TRBJ1-1|-|TRBD1
TGTGCCAGCAGTTACCCCCCGGACAGGTCCTTGAGGGCTGAAGCTTTCTTT
CASSYPPDRSLRAEAFF
>10|TRBV12-3/TRBV12-4|TRBJ2-7|few|-
TGTGCCAGCAGTGGGTCGGGGCAGTACTTC
CASSGSGQYF
>15|TRBV5-6|TRBJ2-3|-|-
TGTGCCAGCAGCTTCGTGGGATCGGGCTTAGATACGCAGTATTTT
CASSFVGSGLDTQYF
>17|TRBV19|TRBJ1-5|few|TRBD1
TGTGCCAGTGGACGGACAGGGTCGGACCCTAGCAATCAGCCCCAGCATTTT
CASGRTGSDPSNQPQHF
>11|TRBV10-3|TRBJ2-7|-|-
TGTGCCATCAGAGGTAACTACGAGCAGTACTTC
CAIRGNYEQYF
>15|TRBV7-9|TRBJ1-5|-|TRBD1
TGTGCCAGCAGCTCGGGACAGGTTATCGATCAGCCCCAGCATTTT
CASSSGQVIDQPQHF
>15|TRBV5-6|TRBJ2-7|-|-
TGTGCCAGCAGCTTGGCTTGGCCTACCACGCAAGAGCAGTACTTC
CASSLAWPTTQEQYF
>16|TRBV7-9|TRBJ1-1|many|-
TGTGCCAGCAGCTTAGATCGAGCTTATAAGAACACTGAAGCTTTCTTT
CASSLDRAYKNTEAFF
>16|TRBV28|TRBJ1-5|-|TRBD1
TGTGCCAGCAGTTTCCGCGGCCGACAGGGTGGGCAGCCCCAGCATTTT
CASSFRGRQGGQPQHF
>13|TRBV28|TRBJ1-2|-|-
TGTGCCAGCAGTCTACCTCCCCCCGGGGGCTACACCTTC
CASSLPPPGGYTF
>15|TRBV7-6|TRBJ2-7|many|-
TGTGCCAGCAGCCCTAACCAGGGGCCCCAGGAGGAGCAGTACTTC
CASSPNQGPQEEQYF
>16|TRBV7-6|TRBJ2-1|many|TRBD2
TGTGCCAGCAGCTTCCGACTAGCGGGAGAGGTTAGTGAGCAGTTCTTC
CASSFRLAGEVSEQFF
>18|TRBV5-4|TRBJ2-1|once|TRBD2
TGTGCCAGCAGGTCGGCCAGCCCGCGGACTAGCAGTGCGGGTGAGCAGTTCTTC
CASRSASPRTSSAGEQFF
>13|TRBV19|TRBJ1-2|few|-
TGTGCCAGTAGTGACCCAGGGATAAATGGCTACACCTTC
CASSDPGINGYTF
>17|TRBV24-1|TRBJ2-5|-|TRBD1
TGTGCCACCAGTGACCTTGGGACAGGTCGGCTTCAAGAGACCCAGTACTTC
CATSDLGTGRLQETQYF
>14|TRBV28|TRBJ2-7|few|-
TGTGCCACCCGTGAGGAGGAGAGCTCCTACGAGCAGTACTTC
CATREEESSYEQYF
>13|TRBV5-1|TRBJ1-2|few|-
TGCGCCAGCAATGGAGCGGGGATCTATGGCTACACCTTC
CASNGAGIYGYTF
>14|TRBV2|TRBJ2-1|-|TRBD2
TGTGCCAGCAGTCTAGCGGGGGGCGCCTCGGAGCAGTTCTTC
CASSLAGGASEQFF